Each of the 31 T cell receptor beta chains below was sequenced from the same sample in a study of cytomegalovirus exposure and HLA in healthy donors. Primers for the PCR totalled 60 Vbeta and 13 Jbeta. Clones were read by immunoSEQ multiplex PCR, and TCRdb kept only the in-frame ones, dropping some. Its clone listing holds under 200,000 clones. Material for sequencing was PBMCs. The receptors originated from a man aged 25-45 years in good health and CMV-seronegative.

The chain links TRBV7-9 to TRBJ2-1; TRBD2 agrees at 11 bases. The germline gives CDR1 SEHNR, CDR2 FQNEAQ (reference sequence). With 0 bases clipped from V and 10 bases from J, the junction kept 5 bases outside the gene matches. The CDR3 totals 15 residues. This CDR3 reads CASSLAQSSGGEQFF. For the CDR3, the DNA is TGTGCCAGCAGCTTAGCGCAGTCTAGCGGGGGGGAGCAGTTCTTC.

This CDR3 reads CASSDRGEQYF. In DNA, the CDR3 is TGTGCCAGCTCGGACAGGGGGGAGCAGTACTTC. The V gene is TRBV5-6, the J gene TRBJ2-7, with TRBD1 matching over 10 bases. Trimming took 7 bases from V and 7 from J; bases not matched to a gene: 2. CDR1 is SGHDT, CDR2 YYEEEE, per germline. There are 11 residues in the CDR3.

This chain joins TRBV27 and TRBJ2-5, with D possibly TRBD2 on 6 matching bases. With 0 bases removed from V and 9 bases from J, the gap between germline ends came to 14 bases. Germline CDR1 and CDR2: MNHEY and SMNVEV (reference sequence). The CDR3 loop spans 14 amino acids. CDR3 amino acids: CASSLSAGMPPQYF. In nucleotides, the CDR3 is TGTGCCAGCAGTTTATCCGCGGGAATGCCCCCCCAGTACTTC.

This chain links TRBV20-1 with TRBJ2-3, with D unresolved. CDR1 and CDR2 from the germline V gene are DFQATT and SNEGSKA (reference sequence). The V gene lost 5 bases and the J gene lost 8 bases, with 8 bases spanning the gap. The CDR3 totals 10 residues. CDR3 coding DNA: TGCAGTGCTCCATCGGGTACGCAGTATTTT. This encodes CSAPSGTQYF.

This chain connects TRBV4-3 to TRBJ2-7; a weak D match, TRBD2 (5 bases). The V and J ends lost 0 bases and 2 bases respectively, with 8 bases between them. Germline CDR1 is LGHNA and CDR2 is YSLEER. CDR3 length equals 14 residues. CDR3 residues: CASSQDRGPYEQYF. The CDR3 DNA reads TGCGCCAGCAGCCAAGATCGCGGGCCCTACGAGCAGTACTTC.

This chain connects TRBV25-1 to TRBJ2-5; D not certain. TRBJ2-7 explains the end of the DNA better; the J call may be wrong. CDR1 is MGHDK and CDR2 is SYGVNS in the germline V gene. This CDR3 is built from 14 residues. The CDR3 region is CASSPEWSSYEQYF. CDR3 nucleotides: TGTGCCAGCAGTCCGGAGTGGAGCTCCTACGAGCAGTACTTC.

The chain recombines TRBV5-6 with TRBJ2-7; TRBD1 agrees at 8 bases. The CDR3 covers 14 residues. Trimming at V came to 0 bases and at J to 4 bases, leaving 3 bases not matched to a gene. In germline, CDR1 is SGHDT, CDR2 YYEEEE. This CDR3 reads CASSLEDREYEQYF. The DNA for the CDR3 is TGTGCCAGCAGCTTGGAGGACAGGGAGTACGAGCAGTACTTC.

The V and J genes are TRBV27 and TRBJ2-7; D might be TRBD1 (6 bases). V was trimmed by 3 bases and J by 6 bases, leaving 12 bases between them. Germline-derived CDR1 and CDR2 are MNHEY and SMNVEV (reference sequence). This CDR3 comprises 13 residues. Here the CDR3 DNA reads TGTGCCAGCAGTTTCAACAGGGCGGGCGAGCAGTACTTC. Translated, it gives CASSFNRAGEQYF.

The V call is TRBV5-1, the J call TRBJ2-3, with 9 bases that match TRBD1. Germline V lookup: CDR1 SGHRS, CDR2 YFSETQ. The ends lost 3 bases at V and 7 bases at J; junction bases unmatched: 18. The CDR3 covers 18 residues. The CDR3 DNA sequence: TGCGCCAGCAGCTCAGAGCCCCCGGGACAGGGCGTGATATATACGCAGTATTTT. Amino acid sequence: CASSSEPPGQGVIYTQYF.

The gene calls are TRBV2 and TRBJ1-3; D is undetermined. CDR1 and CDR2 (germline): SNHLY, FYNNEI. This CDR3 is 14 amino acids long. The V gene lost 3 bases and the J gene lost 2 bases, with 8 bases spanning the gap. The CDR3 DNA is TGTGCCAGCAGTGATTCGGGTCCTGGAAACACCATATATTTT. Amino acids: CASSDSGPGNTIYF.

V usage is TRBV5-6 and J usage is TRBJ1-4; D remains ambiguous. V was trimmed by 3 bases and J by 7 bases, leaving 16 bases between them. Germline CDR1 and CDR2: SGHDT and YYEEEE. The CDR3 runs 15 residues. The CDR3 loop is CASSSIDLLGEKLFF. CDR3 in DNA: TGTGCCAGCAGCTCCATAGACTTACTAGGTGAAAAACTGTTTTTT.

The rearrangement uses TRBV27 and TRBJ2-2, with 8 bases that match TRBD1. Losses at the gene ends were 6 bases for V and 4 bases for J; bases not matched to a gene: 13. This CDR3 spans 17 amino acids. Germline V gene sequence: CDR1 MNHEY, CDR2 SMNVEV (reference sequence). CDR3 in amino acids: CASRRTRTGQGTGELFF. CDR3 sequence (DNA): TGTGCCAGCAGGAGGACAAGGACAGGGCAGGGCACCGGGGAGCTGTTTTTT.

A note on this clone: Other DNA sequences in the sample encode the same CDR3. This chain links TRBV18 with TRBJ1-2, with 7 bases aligning to TRBD1. CDR1 and CDR2 (germline): KGHSH, LQKENI. This CDR3 has 13 residues. Germline trimming cut 2 bases from V and 3 bases from J; bases unmatched to any gene: 0. In DNA form, the CDR3 reads TGTGCCAGCTCACCAACAGGGGACTATGGCTACACCTTC. Translation gives CASSPTGDYGYTF.

This rearrangement joins TRBV4-3 to TRBJ1-3, with D tentatively TRBD1 (5 bases). CDR1 is LGHNA and CDR2 is YSLEER in the germline V gene. Trimming removed 0 bases from V and 0 bases from J, with 9 bases in between. This CDR3 has 16 residues. This CDR3 reads CASSQDQGVSGNTIYF. CDR3 sequence (DNA): TGCGCCAGCAGCCAAGATCAAGGGGTCTCTGGAAACACCATATATTTT.

The V call is TRBV19, the J call TRBJ1-5; D gene ambiguous. V lost 3 bases to trimming and J lost 5 bases, with 5 bases between them. Per germline, CDR1 LNHDA and CDR2 SQIVND (reference sequence). The CDR3 sequence is 12 residues long. The CDR3 reads CASSIVDQPQHF. CDR3 in DNA: TGTGCCAGTAGTATCGTCGATCAGCCCCAGCATTTT.

This chain uses TRBV19 with TRBJ2-2; D is perhaps TRBD2 (7 bases). In germline, CDR1 is LNHDA, CDR2 SQIVND (reference sequence). The V end lost 3 bases, the J end lost 5 bases, and 16 bases lay between the germline ends. This CDR3 comprises 16 residues. Written as DNA, the CDR3 is TGTGCCAGTAGTATGGGGGGGGCGTTTGGTACCGGGGAGCTGTTTTTT. It encodes CASSMGGAFGTGELFF.

The V call is TRBV7-6, the J call TRBJ1-3; D gene ambiguous. The germline CDR1 and CDR2 sequences are SGHVS and FNYEAQ. This CDR3 spans 14 amino acids. Between the trimmed V and J ends, which lost 2 bases and 0 bases, there was a span of 5 bases. CDR3 sequence (DNA): TGTGCCAGCAGCTTAATGAGCTCTGGAAACACCATATATTTT. Encoded protein: CASSLMSSGNTIYF.

The gene calls are TRBV28 and TRBJ2-5; no clear D. Germline CDR1 and CDR2: MDHEN and SYDVKM. CDR3 length equals 10 residues. With 8 bases removed from V and 2 bases from J, the gap between germline ends came to 3 bases. CDR3 nucleotide sequence: TGTGCCAGCTCACAAGAGACCCAGTACTTC. Translating it yields CASSQETQYF.

The chain joins TRBV2 to TRBJ2-1; possibly TRBD2 for D (6 bases). The CDR3 totals 13 residues. Germline CDR1 reads SNHLY; CDR2 reads FYNNEI. The V end was cut by 6 bases, the J end by 4 bases, with 10 bases between. The DNA of the CDR3 is TGTGCCAGCAGCCGACTAGGTTACAATGAGCAGTTCTTC. Amino acids: CASSRLGYNEQFF.

The chain joins TRBV27 to TRBJ2-1; no definite D call. The CDR3 runs 17 residues. Germline V gene sequence: CDR1 MNHEY, CDR2 SMNVEV (reference sequence). Trimming shortened V by 0 bases and J by 0 bases, and 12 bases separated the two germline ends. The chain's CDR3 is CASSLSFRGNSYNEQFF. In DNA, the CDR3 is TGTGCCAGCAGTTTATCTTTTCGCGGCAACTCCTACAATGAGCAGTTCTTC.

The rearrangement uses TRBV27 and TRBJ2-7; TRBD2 agrees at 7 bases. CDR1 is MNHEY and CDR2 is SMNVEV in the germline V gene (reference sequence). Trimming took 6 bases from V and 0 from J; bases not matched to a gene: 8. This CDR3 has 15 residues. The CDR3 spells CASRTWASGSYEQYF. DNA for the CDR3: TGTGCCAGCAGGACGTGGGCTAGCGGCTCCTACGAGCAGTACTTC.

The chain has TRBV5-1 and TRBJ2-3; TRBD2 matches at 7 bases. Germline V gene lookup returns CDR1 SGHRS and CDR2 YFSETQ. The trim removed 6 bases at V and 1 base at J, leaving 5 bases unmatched. The CDR3 covers 14 residues. The chain's CDR3 is CASTASGRTDTQYF. As DNA, the CDR3 is TGCGCCAGCACGGCTAGCGGCCGCACAGATACGCAGTATTTT.

The rearrangement uses TRBV25-1 and TRBJ2-3, with 13 bases fitting TRBD2. The CDR3 consists of 15 residues. Germline V CDR1 and CDR2: MGHDK, SYGVNS. V trimming: 5 bases; J trimming: 6 bases; junction bases outside the gene matches: 5. Written as DNA, the CDR3 is TGTGCCAGCAGTAGGGGACTAGCGGGATCGGATACGCAGTATTTT. Residues: CASSRGLAGSDTQYF. The variable domain in full, completed from reference TRBV25-1 and TRBJ2-3, reads EADIYQTPRYLVIGTGKKITLECSQTMGHDKMYWYQQDPGMELHLIHYSYGVNSTEKGDLSSESTVSRIRTEHFPLTLESARPSHTSQYLCASSRGLAGSDTQYFGPGTRLTVL.

The chain couples TRBV28 to TRBJ2-7; 7 nucleotides agree with TRBD1. This CDR3 spans 15 amino acids. The germline V gene has CDR1 MDHEN and CDR2 SYDVKM. The ends lost 5 bases at V and 3 bases at J; junction bases unmatched: 10. The CDR3 DNA follows: TGTGCCAGCAGTCCCGGGACAGCCGGATACTACGAGCAGTACTTC. This encodes CASSPGTAGYYEQYF.

The gene calls are TRBV28 and TRBJ2-3; no reliable D call. The germline V gene has CDR1 MDHEN and CDR2 SYDVKM. Trimming left V 8 bases short and J 3 bases short, with 12 bases between. This CDR3 is 13 amino acids long. The CDR3 DNA sequence: TGTGCCAGCTGTAGCCGGTCTACAGATACGCAGTATTTT. Its protein product is CASCSRSTDTQYF.

The chain joins TRBV19 to TRBJ1-3; the D gene is possibly TRBD1 (5 bases). V lost 4 bases, J lost 4 bases, and 20 bases lay in between. The CDR3 length is 17 residues. Germline loops: CDR1 LNHDA, CDR2 SQIVND (reference sequence). The CDR3: CASSNVAGFGGGNTIYF. The CDR3 coding sequence is TGTGCCAGTAGTAACGTCGCAGGGTTCGGTGGCGGAAACACCATATATTTT. The full variable domain, in which reference TRBV19 and TRBJ1-3 provide the parts outside the CDR3, is DGGITQSPKYLFRKEGQNVTLSCEQNLNHDAMYWYRQDPGQGLRLIYYSQIVNDFQKGDIAEGYSVSREKKESFPLTVTSAQKNPTAFYLCASSNVAGFGGGNTIYFGEGSWLTVV.

The gene calls are TRBV2 and TRBJ2-5; TRBD2 aligns across 13 bases. The J call may be wrong; the DNA end is better matched by TRBJ2-7. Per germline, CDR1 SNHLY and CDR2 FYNNEI. The CDR3 has 15 residues. CDR3 in amino acids: CASSILAGGSYEQYF. In DNA, the CDR3 is TGTGCCAGCAGCATACTAGCGGGAGGGTCCTACGAGCAGTACTTC.

Worth noting for this clone: No conserved phenylalanine or tryptophan is present at the end of the CDR3, so a read error is the likely explanation. No DNA is shown, since the ends of the CDR3 on it are uncertain; the CDR3 is the one TCRdb lists. The gene calls are TRBV7-6 and TRBJ1-1; TRBD1 reflects the table's D call only, with no check against the DNA. Counting both end residues, the CDR3 totals 15 amino acids. The V gene's germline CDR1 is SGHVS and CDR2 FNYEAQ. CDR3 protein: CASSLYPGQGAPSQS.

V gene TRBV28 combines with J gene TRBJ1-1, with TRBD1 matching over 7 bases. CDR3 length equals 18 residues. CDR1 and CDR2 (germline): MDHEN, SYDVKM. V was clipped by 4 bases and J by 5 bases; unmatched bases: 19. The CDR3 loop is CASSSTLYRGAVRTEAFF. Written as DNA, the CDR3 is TGTGCCAGCAGTTCCACGCTATACAGGGGAGCAGTGAGAACTGAAGCTTTCTTT.

The genes are TRBV29-1 and TRBJ2-1; D may be TRBD2 (6 bases). The CDR3 totals 11 residues. V dropped 1 base and J dropped 10 bases, with 8 bases sitting between them. Germline loops: CDR1 SQVTM, CDR2 ANQGSEA. In DNA form, the CDR3 reads TGCAGCGTTGAAGCTGGGGGGGAGCAGTTCTTC. Its protein is CSVEAGGEQFF.

The chain joins TRBV5-5 to TRBJ1-1; the D gene is possibly TRBD1 (5 bases). Deletions cut 0 bases from V and 6 bases from J, with 15 bases between. The germline CDR1 and CDR2 sequences are SGHKS and YYEKEE (reference sequence). The CDR3 runs to 15 residues. CDR3: CASSLGGRSEAEAFF. CDR3 nucleotides: TGTGCCAGCAGCTTGGGGGGGAGGAGTGAGGCTGAAGCTTTCTTT.